This T cell receptor beta chain was recovered during a study of cytomegalovirus exposure and HLA in healthy donors. The CDR3 length is 13 residues. CDR1 SQVTM and CDR2 ANQGSEA come from the germline V gene. The trim removed 7 bases at V and 6 bases at J, leaving 8 bases unmatched. About this clone itself: Its specificity is unknown.

60 Vbeta and 13 Jbeta primers were used in PCR. The table came from immunoSEQ multiplex PCR; TCRdb's copy has only in-frame clones and leaves some out. The sample has about 43,000 clones, roughly half seen once. Study-level results: In a later analysis, specific HLA alleles were associated with around 17,000 TCR beta sequences at a 0.05 false discovery rate. Common viral pathogens seemed, in a later analysis, to connect with several of the most significant clusters. The authors listed 164 TCR beta chains as cytomegalovirus-associated.

At sampling all donors were nominally healthy, likely with unrecorded immune exposures. Input material: PBMCs. The clonotype originates from a man in his sixties in good health and CMV-seronegative. The chain carries TRBV29-1 and TRBJ2-1, with 8 bases identical to TRBD1. In DNA, the CDR3 is TGCAGCGCATTCGGGACAGGCTTCAATGAGCAGTTCTTC. It yields the protein CSAFGTGFNEQFF.